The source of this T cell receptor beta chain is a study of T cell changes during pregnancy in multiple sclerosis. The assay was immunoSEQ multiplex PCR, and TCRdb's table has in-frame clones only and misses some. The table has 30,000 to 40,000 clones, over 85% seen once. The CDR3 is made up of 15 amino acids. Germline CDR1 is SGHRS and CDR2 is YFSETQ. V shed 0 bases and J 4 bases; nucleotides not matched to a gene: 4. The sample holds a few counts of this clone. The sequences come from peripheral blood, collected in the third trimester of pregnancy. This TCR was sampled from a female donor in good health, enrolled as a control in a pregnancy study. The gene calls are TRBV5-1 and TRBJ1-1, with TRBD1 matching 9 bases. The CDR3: CASSLDRGLGTEAFF. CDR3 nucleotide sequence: TGCGCCAGCAGCTTGGACAGGGGGCTCGGCACTGAAGCTTTCTTT.